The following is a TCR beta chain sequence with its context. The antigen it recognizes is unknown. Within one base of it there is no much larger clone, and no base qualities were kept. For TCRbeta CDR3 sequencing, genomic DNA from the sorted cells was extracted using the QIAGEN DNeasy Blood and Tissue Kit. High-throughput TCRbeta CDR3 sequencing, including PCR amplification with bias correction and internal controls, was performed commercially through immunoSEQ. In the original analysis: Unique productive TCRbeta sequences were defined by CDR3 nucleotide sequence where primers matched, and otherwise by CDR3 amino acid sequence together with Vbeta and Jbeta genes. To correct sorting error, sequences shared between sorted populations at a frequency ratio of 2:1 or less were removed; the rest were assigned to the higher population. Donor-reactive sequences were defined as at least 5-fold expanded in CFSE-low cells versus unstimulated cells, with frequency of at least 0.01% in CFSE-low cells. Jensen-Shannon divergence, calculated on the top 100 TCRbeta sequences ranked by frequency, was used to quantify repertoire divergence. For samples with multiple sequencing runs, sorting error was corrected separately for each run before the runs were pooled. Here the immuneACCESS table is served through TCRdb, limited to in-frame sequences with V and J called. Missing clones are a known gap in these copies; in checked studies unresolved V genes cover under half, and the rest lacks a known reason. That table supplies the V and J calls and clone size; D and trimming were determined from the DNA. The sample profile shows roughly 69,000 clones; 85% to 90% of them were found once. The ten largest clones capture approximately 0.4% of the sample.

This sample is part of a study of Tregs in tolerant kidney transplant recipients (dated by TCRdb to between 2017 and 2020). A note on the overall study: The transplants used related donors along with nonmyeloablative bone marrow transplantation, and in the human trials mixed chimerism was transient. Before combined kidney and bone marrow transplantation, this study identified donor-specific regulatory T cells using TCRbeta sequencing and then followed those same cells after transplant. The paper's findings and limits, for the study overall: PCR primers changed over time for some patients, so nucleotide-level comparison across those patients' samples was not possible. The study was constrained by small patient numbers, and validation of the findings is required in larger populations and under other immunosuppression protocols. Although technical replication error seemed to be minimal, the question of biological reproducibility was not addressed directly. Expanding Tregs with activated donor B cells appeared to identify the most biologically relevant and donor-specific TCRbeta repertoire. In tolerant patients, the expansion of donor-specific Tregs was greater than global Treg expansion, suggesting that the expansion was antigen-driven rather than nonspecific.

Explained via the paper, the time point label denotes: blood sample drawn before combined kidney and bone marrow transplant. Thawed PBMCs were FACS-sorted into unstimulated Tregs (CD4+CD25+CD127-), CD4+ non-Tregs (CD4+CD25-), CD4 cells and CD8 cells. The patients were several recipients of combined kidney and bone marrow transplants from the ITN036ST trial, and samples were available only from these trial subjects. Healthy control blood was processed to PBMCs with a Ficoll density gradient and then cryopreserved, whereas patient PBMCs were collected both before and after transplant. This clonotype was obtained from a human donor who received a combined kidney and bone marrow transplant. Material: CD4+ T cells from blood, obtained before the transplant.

The encoded CDR3 is CSASGLSIYNEQFF. The bases read TGCAGCGCCTCGGGACTGAGTATTTACAATGAGCAGTTCTTC. The receptor chain draws on TRBV29-1 and TRBJ2-1; a tentative D match to TRBD2 spans 6 bases. The CDR3 sequence holds 14 residues, the cysteine and phenylalanine included. Only the CDR3 DNA stays, 42 bases, in frame from base 1. Trimming removed 7 bases from V and 4 bases from J, leaving 17 bases between the germline ends. From the germline V gene, CDR1 is SQVTM and CDR2 is ANQGSEA.